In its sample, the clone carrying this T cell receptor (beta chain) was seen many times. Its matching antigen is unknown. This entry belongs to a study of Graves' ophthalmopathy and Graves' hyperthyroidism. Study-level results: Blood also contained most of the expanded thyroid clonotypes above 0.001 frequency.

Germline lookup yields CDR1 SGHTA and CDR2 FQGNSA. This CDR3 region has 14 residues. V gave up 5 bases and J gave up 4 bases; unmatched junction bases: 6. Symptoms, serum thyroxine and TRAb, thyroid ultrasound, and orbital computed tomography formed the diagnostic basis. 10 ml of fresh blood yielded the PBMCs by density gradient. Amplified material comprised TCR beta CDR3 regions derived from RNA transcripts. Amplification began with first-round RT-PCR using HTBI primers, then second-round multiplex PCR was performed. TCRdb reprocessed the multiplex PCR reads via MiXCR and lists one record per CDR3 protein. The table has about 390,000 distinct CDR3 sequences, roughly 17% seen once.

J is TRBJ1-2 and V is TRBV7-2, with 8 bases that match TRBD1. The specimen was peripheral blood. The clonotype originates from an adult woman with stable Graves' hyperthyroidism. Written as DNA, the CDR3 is TGTGCCAGCAGCCCCGACAGGGGACGCTATGGCTACACCTTC. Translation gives CASSPDRGRYGYTF.